The rows below give T cell receptor beta chains drawn from one sample of a study of T cells in Graves' hyperthyroidism and ophthalmopathy. TCRdb reprocessed the multiplex PCR reads with MiXCR, giving one entry per CDR3 protein. The table lists around 700,000 distinct CDR3 sequences, 35% of them singletons. The sequenced sample was blood. The receptor source for this set is a woman aged 40 to 50 with Graves' hyperthyroidism. CDR3s include the opening cysteine and the closing phenylalanine or tryptophan. D genes are given only for firm matches. Clone size is shown for a subset of rows, as once, few, many or a class of expanded clone.

>NA|TRBV12-3/TRBV12-4|TRBJ1-4|many
TGTGCCAGAGGACCCTCCGAAAAACTGTTTTTT
CARGPSEKLFF
>NA|TRBV12-5|TRBJ2-7|once
TGTGCCAGCAGTTTGGGGGCCATCGAGCAGTACTTC
CASSLGAIEQYF
>TRBD1|TRBV20-1|TRBJ1-3|few
TGCAGTGCTAGAGGTCCAGGGGGGAGCTTCCCTGGTGTCTCTGGAAACACCATATATTTT
CSARGPGGSFPGVSGNTIYF
>NA|TRBV7-2|TRBJ2-1|once
TGTACCAGCAGCTGGCTGACGTACAATGAGCAGTTCTTC
CTSSWLTYNEQFF
>NA|TRBV19|TRBJ1-3|few
TGTGCCAGTAGTGCCCCCGGGACAAACCTTGGAAACACCATATATTTT
CASSAPGTNLGNTIYF
>NA|TRBV9|TRBJ1-3|NA
TGTGCCAGCAGCACCCTTGAGGAGTCGAGCAACACCATATATTTT
CASSTLEESSNTIYF
>NA|TRBV5-1|TRBJ2-7|few
TGCGCCAGCAGCCCCACGGCAACAGGAGTCTACGAGCAGTACTTC
CASSPTATGVYEQYF
>NA|TRBV12-3/TRBV12-4|TRBJ1-4|NA
TGTGCCAGCACCCCGACAGCAACTAATGAAAAACTGTTTTTT
CASTPTATNEKLFF
>TRBD1|TRBV11-1|TRBJ2-7|many
TGTGCCAGCAGCTTCCCCGGACAGGGAATCTACGAGCAGTACTTC
CASSFPGQGIYEQYF
>TRBD1|TRBV19|TRBJ2-6|few
TGTGCCAGTAGTATGGGACAGGGGGCGCCCGGGGCCAACGTCCTGACTTTC
CASSMGQGAPGANVLTF
>NA|TRBV7-9|TRBJ1-6|many
TGCGCCAGCAGCCAAGACTTCAATTCACCCCTCCACTTT
CASSQDFNSPLHF
>NA|TRBV2|TRBJ2-2|many
TGTGCCAGCAGCTCGGACAGAACGAACACCGGGGAGCTGTTTTTT
CASSSDRTNTGELFF
>TRBD2|TRBV7-9|TRBJ2-5|NA
TGTGCCAGCAGCCGACCCCCTGGTAGCGGGGAAGAGACCCAGTACTTC
CASSRPPGSGEETQYF
>TRBD1|TRBV24-1|TRBJ1-2|many
TGTGCCACCAGTGACGAATGGACAGGGTCGGGCTACACCTTC
CATSDEWTGSGYTF
>NA|TRBV24-1|TRBJ1-5|many
TGTGCCACCAGTGATAACCGGGACAATAATCAGCCCCAGCATTTT
CATSDNRDNNQPQHF
>TRBD2|TRBV4-3|TRBJ2-2|few
TGCGCCAGCAGCCAAGATGTCCTCCCAGCGGGGTGGGGGGAGCTGTTTTTT
CASSQDVLPAGWGELFF
>NA|TRBV10-3|TRBJ2-5|NA
TGTGCCATCAGTGATCGGGATGGGACCCAGTACTTC
CAISDRDGTQYF
>NA|TRBV10-3|TRBJ2-7|many
TGTGCCTCTGGGCCGGACCCCTACGAGCAGTACTTC
CASGPDPYEQYF
>TRBD1|TRBV7-9|TRBJ1-3|NA
TGTGCCAGCAGACTAAACCAGGGGGCTGGAAACACCATATATTTT
CASRLNQGAGNTIYF
>NA|TRBV15|TRBJ2-3|NA
TGTGCCACCAGCAGGCGGGACAGCTGGCCGGGTGATACGCAGTATTTT
CATSRRDSWPGDTQYF
>NA|TRBV7-3|TRBJ2-5|NA
TGTGCCAGCAGCTTAACGGGGGGGGCCGGGGAGACCCAGTACTTC
CASSLTGGAGETQYF
>NA|TRBV5-1|TRBJ2-2|NA
TGCGCCAGCAGCATCCGGGCCCTAGGGGCCGGGGAGCTGTTTTTT
CASSIRALGAGELFF
>NA|TRBV27|TRBJ1-1|NA
TGTGCCAGCAGCCCCGGGAAGCCTGAAGCTTTCTTT
CASSPGKPEAFF
>NA|TRBV7-9|TRBJ2-7|NA
TGTGCCAGCAGCCCAAGGAAGAATGAGCAGTACTTC
CASSPRKNEQYF
>NA|TRBV7-2|TRBJ1-2|NA
TGTGCCAGCAGCCGGGCCGGGCGTTCGATGACTAACTATGGCTACACCTTC
CASSRAGRSMTNYGYTF
>TRBD1|TRBV13|TRBJ1-1|many
TGTGCCAGCAGCAACCGGGACAGGGGCCGCACTGAAGCTTTCTTT
CASSNRDRGRTEAFF
>TRBD1|TRBV20-1|TRBJ2-5|NA
TGCAGTGCTAGACCCGGGACAGAGACAGAGTACTTC
CSARPGTETEYF
>NA|TRBV24-1|TRBJ2-3|NA
TGTGCCACCAGTGATTTTCCACGGACAGGCACAGATACGCAGTATTTT
CATSDFPRTGTDTQYF
>NA|TRBV7-9|TRBJ1-5|many
TGTGCCAGCAGCTTAGGGGGTGGTCAGCCCCAGCATTTT
CASSLGGGQPQHF
>NA|TRBV19|TRBJ2-7|NA
TGTGCCAGTAGTAAGGGGGCCGGGGGTGTCTACGAGCAGTACTTC
CASSKGAGGVYEQYF
>TRBD1|TRBV24-1|TRBJ2-2|many
TGTGCCACCAGTGATTTGTCCGGGACAGGGACCGGGGAGCTGTTTTTT
CATSDLSGTGTGELFF
>TRBD1|TRBV7-7|TRBJ2-7|many
TGTGCTAGCAGCCCTGGTGGTGGGACAGGGGTCTACGAGCAGTACTTC
CASSPGGGTGVYEQYF
>NA|TRBV29-1|TRBJ1-4|many
TGCAGCGCGTCAGAAACTGATGAAAAACTGTTTTTT
CSASETDEKLFF
>TRBD1|TRBV28|TRBJ2-7|few
TGTGCCAGCAGTTGGGGACAGTATAGGGAGCAGTACTTC
CASSWGQYREQYF
>TRBD1|TRBV11-1|TRBJ2-7|NA
TGTGCCAGCACTACAGGGGGGTCGGAGGAGCAGTACTTC
CASTTGGSEEQYF
>TRBD1|TRBV10-3|TRBJ2-7|NA
TGTGCCAGCAGTTACTTCTGGGACAGGGGGCGAAGAGGGTACGAGCAGTACTTC
CASSYFWDRGRRGYEQYF
>NA|TRBV24-1|TRBJ1-6|NA
TGTGCCAGCAGTAGCTATGTACCCGGGACCGAAGATAATTCACCCCTCCACTTT
CASSSYVPGTEDNSPLHF
>NA|TRBV2|TRBJ2-7|many
TGTGCCAGCAGTATTCTCAACTACGAGCAGTACTTC
CASSILNYEQYF
>TRBD1|TRBV5-4|TRBJ2-5|many
TGTGCCAGCAGCGGGCCGGGACAGGGGGAGACCCAGTACTTC
CASSGPGQGETQYF
>TRBD1|TRBV12-3/TRBV12-4|TRBJ1-2|many
TGTGCCAGCAGTCAAGTCGGACAGGGATATGGCTACACCTTC
CASSQVGQGYGYTF
>NA|TRBV13|TRBJ1-2|NA
TGTGCCAGCAGCTTAGGCGGGACACCTATGGACCACTATGGCTACACCTTC
CASSLGGTPMDHYGYTF
>TRBD1|TRBV7-2|TRBJ1-4|NA
TGTGCCAGCAGCCGTCCTCCGGGACAGGGCAACGAAAAACTGTTTTTT
CASSRPPGQGNEKLFF
>NA|TRBV29-1|TRBJ2-7|many
TGCAGTGCCAGGGACTTGCCGGGAGAGCAGTACTTC
CSARDLPGEQYF
>TRBD2|TRBV7-9|TRBJ2-5|few
TGTGCCAGCAGCTTGATGGGGACTAGAAACCAAGAGACCCAGTACTTC
CASSLMGTRNQETQYF
>TRBD1|TRBV29-1|TRBJ1-1|many
TGCAGCGCACCGGGACAGGGGATTACTGAAGCTTTCTTT
CSAPGQGITEAFF
>NA|TRBV7-3|TRBJ1-6|NA
TGTGCCAGCAGCCAAAATACAGGCAATTCACCCCTCCACTTT
CASSQNTGNSPLHF
>NA|TRBV19|TRBJ1-1|many
TGTGCCAGTAGTTCTTCCCCGGGATGGGCTGAAGCTTTCTTT
CASSSSPGWAEAFF
>NA|TRBV14|TRBJ1-6|NA
TGTGCCAGCAGCCCCCAAGAAGGACTAAACCTCCCCCTCCACTTT
CASSPQEGLNLPLHF
>NA|TRBV29-1|TRBJ1-1|NA
TGCAGCCTAGGACGAATTAACACTGAAGCTTTCTTT
CSLGRINTEAFF
>NA|TRBV2|TRBJ2-5|many
TGTGCCAGCTTACAGGGAGTTACAGAGACCCAGTACTTC
CASLQGVTETQYF
>NA|TRBV29-1|TRBJ2-2|NA
TGCAGCGTTGTAACCGAAAAAACCGGGGAGCTGTTTTTT
CSVVTEKTGELFF
>TRBD2|TRBV6-1|TRBJ2-7|NA
TGTGCCAGCAGGCTAGCGGGAGCGGGCTACGAGCAGTACTTC
CASRLAGAGYEQYF
>TRBD1|TRBV3-1|TRBJ1-1|few
TGTGCCAGCAGCCAAGGACAGGGAGGGACTGAAGCTTTCTTT
CASSQGQGGTEAFF
>NA|TRBV6-5|TRBJ1-2|many
TGTGCCAGCAGTAGAGAACAGGGTAGCTATGGCTACACCTTC
CASSREQGSYGYTF
>NA|TRBV19|TRBJ2-7|NA
TGTGCCAGTAGTATTCAGGGGTTAGACGAGCAGTACTTC
CASSIQGLDEQYF
>TRBD1|TRBV5-1|TRBJ1-1|NA
TGCGCCAGCAGCCCCCAGGGGGGGTCTGAAGCTTTCTTT
CASSPQGGSEAFF
>NA|TRBV4-3|TRBJ1-5|NA
TGCGCCAGCATTATTGGGGCAGGGATTCAGCCCCAGCATTTT
CASIIGAGIQPQHF